These 13 T cell receptor beta chains originate from one sample sequenced in a study of blood T cell repertoires in COVID-19 (TCRdb year 2020). Libraries were built with the immunoSEQ multiplex PCR assay. Entries here come from immuneACCESS through TCRdb and include only in-frame sequences with V and J called. Some clones fail to appear in such tables; in the studies checked, an unresolved V gene covers under half of the shortfall, and the cause of the remainder is unknown. This sample holds 140,000 or so clones; 79% were observed only once. The ten top clones hold about 9% of the sample. Material: peripheral blood. The receptors derive from a man aged 50-59 years with active or convalescent COVID-19.

The chain joins TRBV5-1 to TRBJ2-4; TRBD1 matches 8 bases. Germline CDR1 SGHRS, CDR2 YFSETQ. Unmatched junction bases numbered 18, after V lost 4 bases and J lost 3 bases. The CDR3 covers 19 residues. CDR3 sequence (DNA): TGCGCCAGCAGCGCCGGACAGGGAGAAACCAACGTGGGCAAAAACATTCAGTACTTC. Amino acid sequence: CASSAGQGETNVGKNIQYF.

The chain carries TRBV5-1 and TRBJ2-1; D gene uncertain. The germline V gene has CDR1 SGHRS and CDR2 YFSETQ. The CDR3 length is 12 residues. V shed 2 bases and J shed 10 bases, with 10 bases lying between them. The CDR3 is CASSLLAREQFF. CDR3 DNA: TGCGCCAGCAGCTTACTTGCTAGGGAGCAGTTCTTC.

This clone was detected only once. The V and J genes are TRBV5-1 and TRBJ2-5; perhaps TRBD1 as D (6 bases). CDR3 length: 14 residues. Trimming removed 0 bases at V and 7 bases at J, with 13 bases between. CDR1 SGHRS and CDR2 YFSETQ come from the germline V gene. The CDR3 reads CASSLARDKGTQYF. DNA for the CDR3: TGCGCCAGCAGCTTGGCCAGGGACAAGGGGACCCAGTACTTC.

The chain recombines TRBV7-3 with TRBJ2-7; the match to TRBD2 covers 8 bases. With V trimmed by 3 bases and J by 4 bases, 2 bases remained unmatched. CDR1 is SGHTA and CDR2 is FQGTGA in the germline V gene. CDR3 length: 13 amino acids. The CDR3 reads CASSFSGGYEQYF. The CDR3 nucleotides read TGTGCCAGCAGCTTCTCGGGGGGGTACGAGCAGTACTTC.

This chain links TRBV28 with TRBJ2-1; 8 nucleotides line up with TRBD2. Germline V gives CDR1 MDHEN, CDR2 SYDVKM. The CDR3 loop spans 15 amino acids. The junction had 11 bases not matched to a gene; V was cut back by 4 bases and J by 9 bases. CDR3 region: CASSSLAGGGPEQFF. As DNA, the CDR3 is TGTGCCAGCAGTTCTCTAGCGGGTGGGGGCCCTGAGCAGTTCTTC.

A remark on this clone: Other DNA sequences within the sample encode an identical CDR3. The genes are TRBV5-1 and TRBJ1-5; D may be TRBD1 (6 bases). V lost 0 bases and J lost 0, with 10 bases in between. Germline V gives CDR1 SGHRS, CDR2 YFSETQ. This CDR3 region has 16 residues. The CDR3 region has the DNA TGCGCCAGCAGCTTGGTCGGGGGGGCTAGCAATCAGCCCCAGCATTTT. Protein product: CASSLVGGASNQPQHF.

This clone showed up just once. The chain is built from TRBV10-1 and TRBJ2-2; the match to TRBD1 covers 8 bases. CDR1 WNHNN and CDR2 SYGVQD come from the germline V gene (reference sequence). CDR3 length: 15 residues. The V segment lost 6 bases and the J segment 2 bases; nucleotides outside the gene matches: 5. CDR3 sequence reads: CASRGDRINTGELFF. For the CDR3, the DNA is TGCGCCAGCAGGGGGGACAGGATAAACACCGGGGAGCTGTTTTTT.

The sample holds one count of this clone. The chain carries TRBV29-1 and TRBJ2-7; D is unresolved. Deletions cut 0 bases from V and 0 bases from J, with 6 bases between. CDR1 and CDR2 from the germline V gene are SQVTM and ANQGSEA. The CDR3 is 13 amino acids. The CDR3 reads CSVEDRSSYEQYF. DNA of the CDR3: TGCAGCGTTGAAGATAGGAGCTCCTACGAGCAGTACTTC.

The chain has TRBV3-1 (or the pseudogene TRBV3-2) and TRBJ1-4, with 7 bases lining up with TRBD1. J was trimmed by 2 bases and V by 0 bases; bases with no gene match: 6. Germline V lookup: CDR1 LGHDT, CDR2 YNNKEL (reference sequence). The CDR3 covers 17 residues. The CDR3 DNA follows: TGTGCCAGCAGCCAAGAACCAGGGGGTCTCACTAATGAAAAACTGTTTTTT. It yields the protein CASSQEPGGLTNEKLFF.

The V call is TRBV12-3 or TRBV12-4, the J call TRBJ1-5; no clear D. This CDR3 contains 13 residues. Trimming removed 6 bases at V and 7 bases at J, with 13 bases between. The CDR3 DNA reads TGTGCCAGCAGGTCAAGTTGGCGGCAGCCCCAGCATTTT. This translates into CASRSSWRQPQHF.

In this sample, this clone turned up a few times. V gene TRBV2 combines with J gene TRBJ2-7, with TRBD2 matching 9 bases. V was clipped by 8 bases and J by 5 bases; unmatched bases: 10. Germline values: CDR1 SNHLY, CDR2 FYNNEI. This CDR3 is 14 amino acids long. DNA for the CDR3: TGTGCCAGCGGCGCGGGAGGGCAGGGACACGAGCAGTACTTC. It codes for CASGAGGQGHEQYF.

This clone was seen a handful of times. The gene calls are TRBV5-6 and TRBJ2-3; weak D call: TRBD2 (6 bases). Germline values: CDR1 SGHDT, CDR2 YYEEEE. V shed 1 base and J shed 4 bases, with 25 bases lying between them. The CDR3 has 19 residues. The CDR3 sequence is CASSLRIGLQKLGADTQYF. The CDR3 region has the DNA TGTGCCAGCAGCTTGAGGATAGGACTACAGAAGTTGGGCGCAGATACGCAGTATTTT.

This chain connects TRBV18 to TRBJ2-1, with TRBD2 matching 13 bases. Germline CDR1 is KGHSH and CDR2 is LQKENI. The CDR3 totals 15 residues. Germline trimming cut 3 bases from V and 6 bases from J; bases unmatched to any gene: 2. DNA for the CDR3: TGTGCCAGCTCACCGGGACTAGCGGGACGCAATGAGCAGTTCTTC. Protein sequence: CASSPGLAGRNEQFF.